Described below is a single TCR beta chain sequence and its context. V shed 0 bases and J shed 5 bases, with 13 bases lying between them. The germline V gene has CDR1 GTSNPN and CDR2 SVGIG (reference sequence). The length of the CDR3 is 14 residues. This specimen comes from a study of blood T cell repertoires in COVID-19. Sequenced by immunoSEQ multiplex PCR; TCRdb stores in-frame clones only, minus some. The repertoire consists of approximately 300,000 clones, with nearly 90% occurring once and the leading ten covering under 6%. The TCR originated in a woman in her 30s who had recovered from COVID-19. The rearrangement links TRBV30 to TRBJ1-2; D is perhaps TRBD1 (5 bases). Sequencing was done on a sample of PBMCs or T cells enriched from blood (not recorded which). The CDR3 spells CAWSVRAGRYGYTF. The CDR3 nucleotides read TGTGCCTGGAGTGTACGGGCGGGGCGGTATGGCTACACCTTC.